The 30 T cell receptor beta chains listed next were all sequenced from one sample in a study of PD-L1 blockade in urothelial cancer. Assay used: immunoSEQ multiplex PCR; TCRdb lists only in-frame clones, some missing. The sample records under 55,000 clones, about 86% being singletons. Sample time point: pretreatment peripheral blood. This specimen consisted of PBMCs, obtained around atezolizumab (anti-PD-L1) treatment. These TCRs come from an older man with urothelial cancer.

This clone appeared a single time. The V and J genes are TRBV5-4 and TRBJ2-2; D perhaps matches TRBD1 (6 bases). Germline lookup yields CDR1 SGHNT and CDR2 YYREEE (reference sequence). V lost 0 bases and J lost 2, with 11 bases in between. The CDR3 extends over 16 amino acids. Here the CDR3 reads CASSLAGTPNTGELFF. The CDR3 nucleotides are TGTGCCAGCAGCTTGGCCGGGACACCTAACACCGGGGAGCTGTTTTTT.

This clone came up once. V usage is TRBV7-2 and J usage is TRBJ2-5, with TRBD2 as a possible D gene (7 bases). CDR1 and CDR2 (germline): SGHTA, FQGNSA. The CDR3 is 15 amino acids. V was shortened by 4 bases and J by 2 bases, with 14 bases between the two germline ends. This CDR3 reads CASSSRRGRQETQYF. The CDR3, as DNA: TGTGCCAGCAGCTCTCGGCGGGGGCGACAAGAGACCCAGTACTTC.

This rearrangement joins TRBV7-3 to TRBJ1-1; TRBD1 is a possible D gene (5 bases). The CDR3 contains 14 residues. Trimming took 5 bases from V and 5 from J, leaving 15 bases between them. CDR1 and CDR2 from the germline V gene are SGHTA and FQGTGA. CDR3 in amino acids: CASSRGGIETEAFF. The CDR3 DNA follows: TGTGCCAGCAGCCGGGGGGGGATCGAGACTGAAGCTTTCTTT.

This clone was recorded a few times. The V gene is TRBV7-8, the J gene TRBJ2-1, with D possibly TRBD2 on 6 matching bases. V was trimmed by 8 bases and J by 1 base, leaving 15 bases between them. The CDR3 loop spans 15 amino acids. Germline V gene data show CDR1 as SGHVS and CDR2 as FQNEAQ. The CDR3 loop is CASGAVGGSYNEQFF. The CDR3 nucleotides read TGTGCCAGCGGGGCGGTTGGAGGGTCCTACAATGAGCAGTTCTTC.

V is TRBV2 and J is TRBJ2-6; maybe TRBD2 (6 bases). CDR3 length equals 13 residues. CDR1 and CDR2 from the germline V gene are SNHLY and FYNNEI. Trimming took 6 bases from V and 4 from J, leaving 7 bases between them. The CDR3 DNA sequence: TGTGCCAGCAGCGCGGGGGGGGCCAACGTCCTGACTTTC. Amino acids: CASSAGGANVLTF.

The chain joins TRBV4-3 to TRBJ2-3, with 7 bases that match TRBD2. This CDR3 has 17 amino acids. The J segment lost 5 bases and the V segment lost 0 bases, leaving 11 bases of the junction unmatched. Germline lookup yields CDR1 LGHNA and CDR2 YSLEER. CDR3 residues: CASSQDVQAGSGDTQYF. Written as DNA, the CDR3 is TGCGCCAGCAGCCAAGATGTACAAGCGGGATCTGGAGATACGCAGTATTTT.

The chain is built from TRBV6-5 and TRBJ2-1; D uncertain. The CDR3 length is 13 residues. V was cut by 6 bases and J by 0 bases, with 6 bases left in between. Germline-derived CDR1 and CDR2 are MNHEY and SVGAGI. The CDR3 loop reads CASRENSYNEQFF. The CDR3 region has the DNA TGTGCCAGCAGGGAGAACTCCTACAATGAGCAGTTCTTC.

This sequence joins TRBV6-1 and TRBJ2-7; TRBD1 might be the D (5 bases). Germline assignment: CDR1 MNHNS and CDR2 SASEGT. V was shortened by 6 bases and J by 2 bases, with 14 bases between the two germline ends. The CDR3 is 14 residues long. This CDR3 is CASRSTEVAYEQYF. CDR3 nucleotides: TGTGCCAGCAGATCGACAGAGGTCGCCTACGAGCAGTACTTC.

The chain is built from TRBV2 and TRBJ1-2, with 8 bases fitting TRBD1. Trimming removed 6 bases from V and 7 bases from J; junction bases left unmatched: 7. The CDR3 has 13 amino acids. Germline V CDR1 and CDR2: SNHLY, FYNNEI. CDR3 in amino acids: CASRVTGESGYTF. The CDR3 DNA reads TGTGCCAGCAGAGTGACAGGGGAGTCTGGCTACACCTTC.

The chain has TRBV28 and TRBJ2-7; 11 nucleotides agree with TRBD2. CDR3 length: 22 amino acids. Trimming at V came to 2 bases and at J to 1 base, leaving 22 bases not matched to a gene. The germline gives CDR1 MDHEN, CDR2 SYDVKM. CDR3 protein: CASSLPTSRQLPGLAASYEQYF. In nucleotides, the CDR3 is TGTGCCAGCAGTTTACCCACGTCACGACAATTACCGGGACTAGCGGCATCCTACGAGCAGTACTTC.

The CDR3 is CASNSPGTEAFF. In DNA, the CDR3 is TGTGCCAGTAACTCACCAGGCACTGAAGCTTTCTTT. The rearrangement joins TRBV19 to TRBJ1-1; D unclear. Per germline, CDR1 LNHDA and CDR2 SQIVND (reference sequence). The CDR3 spans 12 residues. Trimming removed 7 bases from V and 4 bases from J, with 10 bases in between. Together with reference TRBV19 and TRBJ1-1, the CDR3 gives the full variable domain: DGGITQSPKYLFRKEGQNVTLSCEQNLNHDAMYWYRQDPGQGLRLIYYSQIVNDFQKGDIAEGYSVSREKKESFPLTVTSAQKNPTAFYLCASNSPGTEAFFGQGTRLTVV.

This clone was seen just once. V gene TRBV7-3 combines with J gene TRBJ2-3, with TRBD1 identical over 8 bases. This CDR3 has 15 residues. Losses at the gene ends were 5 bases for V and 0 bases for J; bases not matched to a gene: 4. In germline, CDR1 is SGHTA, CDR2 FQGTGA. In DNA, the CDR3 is TGTGCCAGCAGCGATACAGGGGGTAGCACAGATACGCAGTATTTT. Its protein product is CASSDTGGSTDTQYF.

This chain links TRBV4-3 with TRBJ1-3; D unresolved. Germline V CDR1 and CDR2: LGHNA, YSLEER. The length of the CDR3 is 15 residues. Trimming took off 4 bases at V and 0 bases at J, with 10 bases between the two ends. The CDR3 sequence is CASSPEVASGNTIYF. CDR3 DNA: TGCGCCAGCAGCCCAGAGGTGGCCTCTGGAAACACCATATATTTT.

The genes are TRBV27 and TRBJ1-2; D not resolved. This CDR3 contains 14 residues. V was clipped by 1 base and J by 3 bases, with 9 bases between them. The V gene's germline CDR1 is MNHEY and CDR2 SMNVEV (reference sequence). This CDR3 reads CASSLFPNDYGYTF. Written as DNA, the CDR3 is TGTGCCAGCAGTTTATTCCCTAACGACTATGGCTACACCTTC.

The CDR3 DNA reads TGCGCCAGCAGCTTGCCCCCCCGCGGTCCAACTGGCGGGGGCTACAATGAGCAGTTCTTC. It yields the protein CASSLPPRGPTGGGYNEQFF. The J gene is TRBJ2-1, the V gene TRBV5-1; 7 positions match TRBD2. The CDR3 loop spans 20 amino acids. The germline gives CDR1 SGHRS, CDR2 YFSETQ. Losses at the gene ends were 1 base for V and 3 bases for J; bases not matched to a gene: 19.

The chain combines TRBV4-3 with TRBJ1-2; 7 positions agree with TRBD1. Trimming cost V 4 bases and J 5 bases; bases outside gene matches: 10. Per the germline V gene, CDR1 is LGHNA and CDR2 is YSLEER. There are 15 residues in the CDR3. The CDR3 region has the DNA TGCGCCAGCAGCCCCTACAGGGGCATTGGGTATGGCTACACCTTC. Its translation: CASSPYRGIGYGYTF.

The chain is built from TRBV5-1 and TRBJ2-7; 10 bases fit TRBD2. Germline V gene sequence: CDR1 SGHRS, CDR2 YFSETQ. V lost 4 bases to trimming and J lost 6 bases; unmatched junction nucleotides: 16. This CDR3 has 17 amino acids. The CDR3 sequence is CASSGPAGGTASGEQYF. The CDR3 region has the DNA TGCGCCAGCAGCGGGCCAGCGGGAGGGACAGCTTCGGGCGAGCAGTACTTC.

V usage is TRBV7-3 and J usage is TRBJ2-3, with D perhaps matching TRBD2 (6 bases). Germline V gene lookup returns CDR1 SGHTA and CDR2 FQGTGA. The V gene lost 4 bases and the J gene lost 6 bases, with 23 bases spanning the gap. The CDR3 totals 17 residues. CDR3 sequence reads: CASSSRGGAGLGDTQYF. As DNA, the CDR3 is TGTGCCAGCAGCTCCCGAGGTGGAGCGGGCCTCGGGGATACGCAGTATTTT.

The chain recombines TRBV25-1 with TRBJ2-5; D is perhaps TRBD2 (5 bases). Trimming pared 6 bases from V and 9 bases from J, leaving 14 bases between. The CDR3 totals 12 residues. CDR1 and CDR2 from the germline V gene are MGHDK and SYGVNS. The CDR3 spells CASREAIGAQYF. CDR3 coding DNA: TGTGCCAGCAGGGAGGCCATCGGGGCCCAGTACTTC.

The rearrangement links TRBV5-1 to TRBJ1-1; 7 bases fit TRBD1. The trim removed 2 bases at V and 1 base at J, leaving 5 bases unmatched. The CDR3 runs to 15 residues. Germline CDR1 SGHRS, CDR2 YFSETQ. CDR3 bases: TGCGCCAGCAGCTTAGACAGGGCCTGGAACACTGAAGCTTTCTTT. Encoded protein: CASSLDRAWNTEAFF. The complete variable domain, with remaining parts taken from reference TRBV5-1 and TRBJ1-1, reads KAGVTQTPRYLIKTRGQQVTLSCSPISGHRSVSWYQQTPGQGLQFLFEYFSETQRNKGNFPGRFSGRQFSNSRSEMNVSTLELGDSALYLCASSLDRAWNTEAFFGQGTRLTVV.

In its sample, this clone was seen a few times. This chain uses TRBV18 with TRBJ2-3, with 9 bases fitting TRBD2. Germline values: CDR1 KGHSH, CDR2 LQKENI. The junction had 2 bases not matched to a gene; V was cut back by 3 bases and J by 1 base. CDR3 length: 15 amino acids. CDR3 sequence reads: CASSPLAGGTDTQYF. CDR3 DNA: TGTGCCAGCTCACCGTTAGCGGGGGGCACAGATACGCAGTATTTT.

The CDR3 DNA sequence: TGTGCCAGCACATTTACAGGGGTCGGCGAGCAGTACTTC. Encoded protein: CASTFTGVGEQYF. The chain recombines TRBV7-9 with TRBJ2-7, with TRBD1 matching over 7 bases. This CDR3 has 13 amino acids. Unmatched junction bases numbered 9, after V lost 7 bases and J lost 6 bases. Germline CDR1 is SEHNR and CDR2 is FQNEAQ (reference sequence).

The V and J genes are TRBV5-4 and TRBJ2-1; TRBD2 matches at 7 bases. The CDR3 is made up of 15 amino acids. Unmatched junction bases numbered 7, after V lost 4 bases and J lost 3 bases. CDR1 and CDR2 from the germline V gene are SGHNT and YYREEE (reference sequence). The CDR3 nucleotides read TGTGCCAGCAGCCAAACTAGCGCCAGCTACAATGAGCAGTTCTTC. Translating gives CASSQTSASYNEQFF. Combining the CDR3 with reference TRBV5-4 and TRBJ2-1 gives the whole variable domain ETGVTQSPTHLIKTRGQQVTLRCSSQSGHNTVSWYQQALGQGPQFIFQYYREEENGRGNFPPRFSGLQFPNYSSELNVNALELDDSALYLCASSQTSASYNEQFFGPGTRLTVL.

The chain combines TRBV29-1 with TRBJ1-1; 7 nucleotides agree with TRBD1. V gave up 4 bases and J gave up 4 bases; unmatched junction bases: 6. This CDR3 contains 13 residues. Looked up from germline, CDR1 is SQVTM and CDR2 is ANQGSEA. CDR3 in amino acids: CSVAQQGSTEAFF. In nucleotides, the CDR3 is TGCAGCGTTGCCCAACAGGGGAGCACTGAAGCTTTCTTT.

This CDR3 is CASSLGGTYNEQFF. The CDR3 DNA reads as TGTGCCAGCAGCTTAGGGGGCACCTACAATGAGCAGTTCTTC. V is TRBV11-3 and J is TRBJ2-1; the D gene is possibly TRBD1 (5 bases). The germline V gene encodes CDR1 SGHNT and CDR2 YENEEA. Trimming shortened V by 1 base and J by 2 bases, and 6 bases separated the two germline ends. The CDR3 contains 14 residues.

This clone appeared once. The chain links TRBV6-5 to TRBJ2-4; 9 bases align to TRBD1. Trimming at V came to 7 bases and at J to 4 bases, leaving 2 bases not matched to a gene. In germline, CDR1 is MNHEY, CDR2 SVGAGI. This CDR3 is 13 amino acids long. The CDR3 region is CASKGTGKNIQYF. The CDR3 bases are TGTGCCAGCAAAGGGACAGGGAAAAACATTCAGTACTTC.

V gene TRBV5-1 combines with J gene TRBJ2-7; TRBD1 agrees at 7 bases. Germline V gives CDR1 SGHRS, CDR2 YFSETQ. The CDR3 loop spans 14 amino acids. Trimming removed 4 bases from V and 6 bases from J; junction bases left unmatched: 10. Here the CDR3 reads CASSLGQVSSEQYF. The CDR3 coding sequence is TGCGCCAGCAGCCTCGGACAGGTCTCTAGCGAGCAGTACTTC.

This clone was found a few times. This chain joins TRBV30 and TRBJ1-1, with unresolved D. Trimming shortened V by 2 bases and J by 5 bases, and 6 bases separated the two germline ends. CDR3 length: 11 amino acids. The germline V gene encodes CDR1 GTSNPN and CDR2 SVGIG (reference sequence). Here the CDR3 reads CAWSSQTEAFF. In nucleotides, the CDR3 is TGTGCCTGGAGTTCCCAGACTGAAGCTTTCTTT. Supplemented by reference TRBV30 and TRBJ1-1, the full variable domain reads SQTIHQWPATLVQPVGSPLSLECTVEGTSNPNLYWYRQAAGRGLQLLFYSVGIGQISSEVPQNLSASRPQDRQFILSSKKLLLSDSGFYLCAWSSQTEAFFGQGTRLTVV.

Here the CDR3 DNA reads TGTGCCAGCAGCTTTGATGTCGGACACCTTGGAAATGAGCAGTTCTTC. It codes for CASSFDVGHLGNEQFF. The chain links TRBV5-6 to TRBJ2-1; D possibly corresponds to TRBD1 (5 bases). Germline V gene data show CDR1 as SGHDT and CDR2 as YYEEEE. V shed 2 bases and J shed 7 bases, with 19 bases lying between them. The CDR3 has 16 residues.

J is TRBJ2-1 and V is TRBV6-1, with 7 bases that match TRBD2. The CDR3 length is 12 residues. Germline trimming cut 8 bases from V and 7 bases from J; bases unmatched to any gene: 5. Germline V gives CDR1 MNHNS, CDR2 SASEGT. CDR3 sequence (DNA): TGTGCCAGCTGGGCGCGGGGGAATGAGCAGTTCTTC. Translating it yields CASWARGNEQFF.